The 20 T cell receptor beta chains below were found in one sample sequenced in a study of identical twins. A single record per CDR3 protein comes from TCRdb applying MiXCR to the 5' RACE reads. This table has 1,800,000 or so distinct CDR3 sequences, 32% appearing once. The sequenced sample consisted of cord blood. Every receptor here comes from a newborn girl in good health.

The chain is built from TRBV20-1 and TRBJ2-1; D remains unclear. The CDR3 runs 15 residues. V lost 3 bases to trimming and J lost 4 bases, with 16 bases between them. The germline V gene has CDR1 DFQATT and CDR2 SNEGSKA (reference sequence). The CDR3 DNA reads TGCAGTGCTAGCTCAGGAACCCGATTATACAATGAGCAGTTCTTC. Translated, it gives CSASSGTRLYNEQFF.

V usage is TRBV2 and J usage is TRBJ2-2, with 10 bases that match TRBD2. Looked up from germline, CDR1 is SNHLY and CDR2 is FYNNEI. The CDR3 runs to 15 residues. The V segment lost 4 bases and the J segment 6 bases; nucleotides outside the gene matches: 5. The CDR3 region is CASSALAGDSGELFF. In DNA, the CDR3 is TGTGCCAGCAGTGCGCTAGCGGGAGATTCCGGGGAGCTGTTTTTT.

The chain joins TRBV5-1 to TRBJ1-1; 7 bases align to TRBD1. The CDR3 is 14 residues long. CDR1 is SGHRS, CDR2 YFSETQ, per germline. V lost 4 bases to trimming and J lost 0 bases; unmatched junction nucleotides: 3. The DNA of the CDR3 is TGCGCCAGCAGCATAGGGGGCATGAACACTGAAGCTTTCTTT. This gives the protein CASSIGGMNTEAFF.

Here the CDR3 reads CASSMWQRSDTQYF. The CDR3 bases are TGTGCCAGTAGTATGTGGCAGAGATCAGATACGCAGTATTTT. V usage is TRBV19 and J usage is TRBJ2-3; D is undetermined. The CDR3 contains 14 residues. Per germline, CDR1 LNHDA and CDR2 SQIVND (reference sequence). The V end lost 3 bases, the J end lost 4 bases, and 11 bases lay between the germline ends. Looking up the rest from reference TRBV19 and TRBJ2-3 gives the full variable domain: DGGITQSPKYLFRKEGQNVTLSCEQNLNHDAMYWYRQDPGQGLRLIYYSQIVNDFQKGDIAEGYSVSREKKESFPLTVTSAQKNPTAFYLCASSMWQRSDTQYFGPGTRLTVL.

The table lists this clonotype with a few counts. This chain connects TRBV28 to TRBJ1-2, with no clear D. V lost 4 bases and J lost 0, with 12 bases in between. Germline V gives CDR1 MDHEN, CDR2 SYDVKM. The length of the CDR3 is 15 residues. The CDR3 protein is CASSYGLPSNYGYTF. CDR3 in DNA: TGTGCCAGCAGTTACGGGCTGCCGTCTAACTATGGCTACACCTTC.

Of note for this clonotype: A much larger clone sits a single nucleotide away, making a read error possible. V and J are TRBV6-6 and TRBJ1-6, with D unresolved. CDR1 is MNHNY and CDR2 is SVGAGI in the germline V gene (reference sequence). The CDR3 sequence is 13 residues long. The CDR3 DNA follows: TGTGCCAGCAGTTACGAATATAATCCACCCCTCCACTTT. It yields the protein CASSYEYNPPLHF.

This chain links TRBV30 with TRBJ1-2, with D possibly being TRBD1 (6 bases). Germline loops: CDR1 GTSNPN, CDR2 SVGIG (reference sequence). Trimming pared 8 bases from V and 7 bases from J, leaving 8 bases between. The CDR3 contains 9 residues. The chain's CDR3 is CAGGGGYTF. DNA of the CDR3: TGTGCCGGAGGGGGTGGCTACACCTTC.

There are a few counts of this clonotype. The rearrangement uses TRBV10-3 and TRBJ1-1, with 8 positions matching TRBD1. Germline CDR1 ENHRY, CDR2 SYGVKD. J lost 4 bases, V lost 5 bases, and 3 bases had no gene match. The CDR3 contains 13 residues. This CDR3 reads CAISWQGATEAFF. CDR3 nucleotides: TGTGCCATCAGTTGGCAGGGGGCCACTGAAGCTTTCTTT.

The sample holds a few counts of this clonotype. The chain is built from TRBV4-1 and TRBJ2-7; 9 bases fit TRBD2. CDR3 length: 19 amino acids. With 0 bases clipped from V and 2 bases from J, the junction kept 14 bases outside the gene matches. Germline CDR1 and CDR2: MGHRA and YSYEKL. The CDR3 region has the DNA TGCGCCAGCAGCCAAGATTGGGGGTGGGTAGCGGGGGCAGCCTACGAGCAGTACTTC. As protein: CASSQDWGWVAGAAYEQYF.

This clonotype was found many times. This chain joins TRBV3-1 and TRBJ2-3, with 11 bases that match TRBD1. CDR3 size: 14 residues. V shed 4 bases, J shed 4 bases, and the junction held 1 base outside the gene matches. CDR1 is LGHDT, CDR2 YNNKEL, per germline (reference sequence). CDR3 protein: CASSRTGGSDTQYF. CDR3 nucleotides: TGTGCCAGCAGCCGGACAGGGGGCTCAGATACGCAGTATTTT.

This clonotype has just a few counts. The chain has TRBV11-2 and TRBJ2-1, with 8 bases fitting TRBD2. Germline trimming cut 4 bases from V and 6 bases from J; bases unmatched to any gene: 14. CDR3 length: 17 residues. Germline-derived CDR1 and CDR2 are SGHAT and FQNNGV. CDR3 bases: TGTGCCAGCAGCTCCCGAGCGGGGGCCCAGCTACTCAATGAGCAGTTCTTC. Amino acid sequence: CASSSRAGAQLLNEQFF.

The gene calls are TRBV5-1 and TRBJ2-5; no definite D call. The end of the DNA aligns better with TRBJ2-7, so the J call may be wrong. The CDR3 is 15 residues long. From germline, CDR1 is SGHRS and CDR2 YFSETQ. CDR3 coding DNA: TGCGCCAGCAGCTTGGGACGGGCCGGACCCTACGAGCAGTACTTC. Its translation is CASSLGRAGPYEQYF.

This sequence joins TRBV29-1 and TRBJ1-2; 11 bases are shared with TRBD1. The V and J ends lost 8 bases and 2 bases, in that order; junction bases with no gene match: 4. Germline assignment: CDR1 SQVTM and CDR2 ANQGSEA. The CDR3 is 13 amino acids. CDR3 loop: CSSGTGGNYGYTF. CDR3 nucleotides: TGCAGCTCTGGGACAGGGGGGAACTATGGCTACACCTTC.

The chain employs TRBV4-1 and TRBJ2-3; 9 nucleotides match TRBD1. CDR3 length: 19 amino acids. V lost 3 bases to trimming and J lost 5 bases; unmatched junction nucleotides: 18. CDR1 is MGHRA and CDR2 is YSYEKL in the germline V gene. CDR3 in amino acids: CASSHHRTGAGHTGDTQYF. The CDR3 nucleotides read TGCGCCAGCAGCCACCACCGGACAGGGGCAGGACACACGGGAGATACGCAGTATTTT.

The chain uses TRBV25-1 and TRBJ2-4; D is possibly TRBD1 (5 bases). Trimming cost V 8 bases and J 0 bases, with 8 bases left between them. Germline CDR1 and CDR2: MGHDK and SYGVNS. This CDR3 spans 13 amino acids. The DNA for the CDR3 is TGTGCCAGCGAGGACATAGCCAAAAACATTCAGTACTTC. Amino acid sequence: CASEDIAKNIQYF.

The V gene is TRBV28, the J gene TRBJ2-5; D assignment may be TRBD1 or TRBD2 (5 bases each). Germline V gives CDR1 MDHEN, CDR2 SYDVKM. This CDR3 comprises 15 residues. The V and J ends lost 1 base and 11 bases respectively, with 20 bases between them. The CDR3 is CASSLSRILWGGQYF. CDR3 bases: TGTGCCAGCAGTTTATCTAGGATCCTCTGGGGCGGGCAGTACTTC.

The V gene is TRBV4-2, the J gene TRBJ2-1; D remains unclear. The end of the DNA aligns better with TRBJ2-7, so the J call may be wrong. The CDR3 is 15 residues long. CDR1 is LGHNA and CDR2 is YNFKEQ in the germline V gene. Here the CDR3 DNA reads TGTGCCAGCAGCCAAGAAAGGTGGGCCTACAATGAGCAGTACTTC. Translation gives CASSQERWAYNEQYF.

This sequence joins TRBV20-1 and TRBJ1-1; D uncertain. The germline V gene has CDR1 DFQATT and CDR2 SNEGSKA (reference sequence). V was trimmed by 2 bases and J by 2 bases, leaving 12 bases between them. The CDR3 totals 14 residues. The CDR3 here is CSARWVKRNTEAFF. DNA for the CDR3: TGCAGTGCTAGATGGGTCAAAAGAAACACTGAAGCTTTCTTT.

This chain links TRBV4-2 with TRBJ2-2; D may be TRBD2 (5 bases). The germline CDR1 and CDR2 sequences are LGHNA and YNFKEQ. There are 16 residues in the CDR3. The V end lost 0 bases, the J end lost 4 bases, and 12 bases lay between the germline ends. CDR3 amino acids: CASSQETERTTGELFF. The CDR3 DNA sequence: TGTGCCAGCAGCCAAGAAACGGAGCGGACCACCGGGGAGCTGTTTTTT.

This clonotype has a handful of counts. The chain links TRBV5-1 to TRBJ2-5; the D gene is possibly TRBD1 (6 bases). Trimming removed 9 bases from V and 11 bases from J, with 20 bases in between. The CDR3 runs 12 residues. Germline CDR1 and CDR2: SGHRS and YFSETQ. The CDR3 region has the DNA TGCGCCACCTCAATACAGGGAGATGAGCAGTACTTC. Translating it yields CATSIQGDEQYF.